What follows are 9 T cell receptor beta chains derived from one specimen sequenced in a study of T cells in Graves' hyperthyroidism and ophthalmopathy (dated by TCRdb to 2018 to 2020). The library was produced with multiplex PCR. Sequencer: Illumina HiSeq 2000. Amplification of TCR beta CDR3 regions was carried out from RNA transcripts. For the first round of RT-PCR on the TCR CDR3, the HTBI primer set was used together with the Qiagen OneStep RT-PCR kit. TCRdb itself trimmed the public reads at Q25 with fastp, ran MiXCR and retained productive beta chains. Rows with one shared CDR3 protein collapse into an entry with the most common genes and DNA. The sample table lists more than 300,000 distinct CDR3 sequences, more than 12% of them with a count of one. The ten biggest clones cover less than 20% of the sample. The sequenced sample was blood. The source is a woman under 40 with Graves' ophthalmopathy.

This clonotype was picked up many times. CDR3 coding DNA: TGCGCCAGCAGCGTGGCGGGACAGCGAACAGATACGCAGTATTTT. It translates to CASSVAGQRTDTQYF. V and J are TRBV5-1 and TRBJ2-3, with D perhaps TRBD1 (7 bases). The ends were cut back, 4 bases at V and 3 bases at J, with 15 bases in the middle. The germline V gene has CDR1 SGHRS and CDR2 YFSETQ. The CDR3 contains 15 residues.

This chain connects TRBV3-1 to TRBJ2-3; 7 bases fit TRBD2. Germline trimming cut 0 bases from V and 2 bases from J; bases unmatched to any gene: 5. CDR3 length: 16 residues. CDR1 is LGHDT, CDR2 YNNKEL, per germline (reference sequence). CDR3 nucleotide sequence: TGTGCCAGCAGCCAAGACACGCTAGCGGCCACAGATACGCAGTATTTT. Translating gives CASSQDTLAATDTQYF.

This clonotype was observed at least ten times. V usage is TRBV20-1 and J usage is TRBJ1-5; 7 nucleotides align to TRBD1. The CDR3 contains 14 residues. V gave up 5 bases and J gave up 0 bases; unmatched junction bases: 4. Per the germline V gene, CDR1 is DFQATT and CDR2 is SNEGSKA (reference sequence). CDR3 nucleotides: TGCAGTGCTTCCGGGACAGTTAGCAATCAGCCCCAGCATTTT. It yields the protein CSASGTVSNQPQHF.

This clonotype occurred a few times. With a much larger clone just one base away, this may be a read error. The final CDR3 position lacks the conserved phenylalanine or tryptophan, pointing to a likely read error. V is TRBV2 and J is TRBJ2-7, with D hard to call. Trimming pared 4 bases from V and 7 bases from J, leaving 11 bases between. Germline CDR1 reads SNHLY; CDR2 reads FYNNEI. The CDR3 runs 12 residues. CDR3 sequence (DNA): TGTGCCAGCAGTGGAGAGCGTGGGGAGCAGTACCTC. Amino acids: CASSGERGEQYL.

This clonotype was detected ten times or more. The rearrangement uses TRBV5-1 and TRBJ2-7; perhaps TRBD1 as D (6 bases). CDR1 and CDR2 from the germline V gene are SGHRS and YFSETQ. This CDR3 region has 15 residues. The V and J ends lost 1 base and 6 bases respectively, with 17 bases between them. DNA for the CDR3: TGCGCCAGCAGCTTGCCCAGGTTGGGGGCAGGCGAGCAGTACTTC. Amino acid sequence: CASSLPRLGAGEQYF. The full variable domain, completed using reference TRBV5-1 and TRBJ2-7, is KAGVTQTPRYLIKTRGQQVTLSCSPISGHRSVSWYQQTPGQGLQFLFEYFSETQRNKGNFPGRFSGRQFSNSRSEMNVSTLELGDSALYLCASSLPRLGAGEQYFGPGTRLTVT.

This clonotype showed up many times. The chain employs TRBV5-1 and TRBJ2-2, with D perhaps TRBD1 or TRBD2 (5 bases each). CDR3 length: 15 residues. Trimming pared 1 base from V and 0 bases from J, leaving 7 bases between. The germline V gene encodes CDR1 SGHRS and CDR2 YFSETQ. The CDR3 protein is CASSLWGTNTGELFF. DNA for the CDR3: TGCGCCAGCAGCTTGTGGGGGACGAACACCGGGGAGCTGTTTTTT. The variable domain in full, with the rest retrieved from reference TRBV5-1 and TRBJ2-2, is KAGVTQTPRYLIKTRGQQVTLSCSPISGHRSVSWYQQTPGQGLQFLFEYFSETQRNKGNFPGRFSGRQFSNSRSEMNVSTLELGDSALYLCASSLWGTNTGELFFGEGSRLTVL.

This clonotype was seen many times. V gene TRBV7-2 combines with J gene TRBJ2-1; TRBD2 agrees at 11 bases. This CDR3 contains 15 residues. V dropped 3 bases and J dropped 9; count of bases not matched to a gene: 7. CDR1 SGHTA and CDR2 FQGNSA come from the germline V gene. The CDR3 region is CASSFSGGARSEQFF. CDR3 DNA: TGTGCCAGCAGCTTTAGCGGGGGGGCCCGTAGTGAGCAGTTCTTC.

This clonotype was counted ten times or more. V is TRBV2 and J is TRBJ2-2; either TRBD1 or TRBD2 may supply D (6 bases each). The CDR3 has 15 residues. Trimming pared 7 bases from V and 5 bases from J, leaving 17 bases between. The germline CDR1 and CDR2 sequences are SNHLY and FYNNEI. CDR3 sequence: CASTMGGGRTGELFF. CDR3 coding DNA: TGTGCCAGCACCATGGGGGGCGGACGAACCGGGGAGCTGTTTTTT.

This chain connects TRBV24-1 to TRBJ2-1; D may be TRBD1 (6 bases). This CDR3 has 16 residues. V was clipped by 3 bases and J by 1 base, with 12 bases between them. The germline CDR1 and CDR2 sequences are KGHDR and SFDVKD. DNA of the CDR3: TGTGCCACCAGTGATGTCAGGGGTGGTTCCTACAATGAGCAGTTCTTC. Its protein product is CATSDVRGGSYNEQFF.